These 21 T cell receptor beta chains came from one sample sequenced in a study of T cells in Graves' hyperthyroidism and ophthalmopathy. TCR beta CDR3 regions were amplified from RNA transcripts. When the TCR CDR3 underwent first-round RT-PCR, the HTBI primer set was used. TCRdb independently ran MiXCR on the multiplex PCR reads; one entry per CDR3 protein. The table has some 500,000 distinct CDR3 sequences, about 16% seen once. Specimen: blood. The source is a woman aged 25-40 years with Graves' ophthalmopathy.

This clonotype was observed a few times. The chain carries TRBV7-2 and TRBJ2-3; D ambiguous. The CDR3 runs 15 residues. V shed 1 base and J shed 2 bases, with 10 bases lying between them. CDR1 is SGHTA, CDR2 FQGNSA, per germline. In DNA form, the CDR3 reads TGTGCCAGCAGCTTAGAGGTCGGATACACAGATACGCAGTATTTT. It yields the protein CASSLEVGYTDTQYF. Drawing the rest from reference TRBV7-2 and TRBJ2-3, the complete variable domain is GAGVSQSPSNKVTEKGKDVELRCDPISGHTALYWYRQSLGQGLEFLIYFQGNSAPDKSGLPSDRFSAERTGGSVSTLTIQRTQQEDSAVYLCASSLEVGYTDTQYFGPGTRLTVL.

This clonotype has a handful of counts. The gene calls are TRBV7-8 and TRBJ2-2; TRBD1 agrees at 9 bases. Germline V gene sequence: CDR1 SGHVS, CDR2 FQNEAQ. The CDR3 totals 17 residues. The ends lost 4 bases at V and 1 base at J; junction bases unmatched: 7. The DNA of the CDR3 is TGTGCCAGCAGCTCTGGGACAGGGAGAGGGAACACCGGGGAGCTGTTTTTT. This codes for CASSSGTGRGNTGELFF.

This clonotype was seen at least ten times. This chain uses TRBV27 with TRBJ2-1, with TRBD1 matching 10 bases. Germline lookup yields CDR1 MNHEY and CDR2 SMNVEV (reference sequence). The J segment lost 3 bases and the V segment lost 3 bases, leaving 5 bases of the junction unmatched. The length of the CDR3 is 16 residues. CDR3 region: CASSLSTGGYYNEQFF. The CDR3 bases are TGTGCCAGCAGTTTGTCGACAGGGGGCTACTACAATGAGCAGTTCTTC.

This clonotype was seen at least ten times. The V and J genes are TRBV18 and TRBJ2-7; tentative D call: TRBD1 (5 bases). V lost 6 bases and J 3 bases, leaving 12 bases between the germline ends. This CDR3 comprises 13 residues. The germline V gene has CDR1 KGHSH and CDR2 LQKENI. This chain's CDR3 is CASSDSKSYEQYF. As DNA, the CDR3 is TGTGCCAGCTCTGACAGTAAGAGCTACGAGCAGTACTTC.

V usage is TRBV20-1 and J usage is TRBJ2-5; the match to TRBD2 covers 9 bases. Per germline, CDR1 DFQATT and CDR2 SNEGSKA (reference sequence). CDR3 length: 18 residues. The V segment lost 3 bases and the J segment 2 bases; nucleotides outside the gene matches: 16. CDR3: CSARNWGSGRADQETQYF. In nucleotides, the CDR3 is TGCAGTGCTAGGAATTGGGGTAGCGGGAGAGCTGATCAAGAGACCCAGTACTTC.

The table lists this clonotype with many counts. J is TRBJ2-1 and V is TRBV24-1; 14 bases are shared with TRBD2. The CDR3 is made up of 17 amino acids. V shed 2 bases, J shed 8 bases, and the junction held 7 bases outside the gene matches. CDR1 and CDR2 from the germline V gene are KGHDR and SFDVKD. In DNA, the CDR3 is TGTGCCACCAGTGATTCGGGACTAGCGGGAGACTGGGATGAGCAGTTCTTC. Protein product: CATSDSGLAGDWDEQFF.

V and J are TRBV5-1 and TRBJ2-4; D gene unclear. The CDR3 runs 15 residues. Germline CDR1 is SGHRS and CDR2 is YFSETQ. V was cut by 4 bases and J by 1 base, with 12 bases left in between. The CDR3 sequence is CASSLDLGAKNIQYF. The CDR3 nucleotides read TGCGCCAGCAGCCTAGACCTGGGGGCCAAAAACATTCAGTACTTC.

The gene calls are TRBV28 and TRBJ2-7; TRBD2 is a possible D gene (6 bases). V gave up 3 bases and J gave up 1 base, with 10 bases separating them. The CDR3 has 14 residues. In germline, CDR1 is MDHEN, CDR2 SYDVKM. The CDR3 loop is CASSFYGGSYEQYF. CDR3 bases: TGTGCCAGCAGTTTCTACGGGGGTTCCTACGAGCAGTACTTC.

This clonotype was found many times. The rearrangement links TRBV24-1 to TRBJ2-2, with 7 bases fitting TRBD2. The germline gives CDR1 KGHDR, CDR2 SFDVKD. After removal of 12 bases from V and 7 bases from J, the junction contained 13 bases not matched to a gene. The CDR3 length is 14 residues. CDR3 sequence: CAAQDKGGNGELFF. The CDR3 DNA follows: TGTGCCGCACAAGACAAGGGAGGGAACGGGGAGCTGTTTTTT.

The chain recombines TRBV7-9 with TRBJ2-5; 8 bases match TRBD1. From germline, CDR1 is SEHNR and CDR2 FQNEAQ (reference sequence). The CDR3 runs to 15 residues. V shed 5 bases and J 1 base; nucleotides not matched to a gene: 6. The CDR3 is CASSPWTGTQETQYF. The CDR3 DNA is TGTGCCAGCAGCCCATGGACAGGGACCCAAGAGACCCAGTACTTC.

This clonotype showed up just a few times. Since the CDR3 does not end with the conserved phenylalanine or tryptophan, this likely comes from a read error. The chain is built from TRBV28 and TRBJ1-1; unclear D gene. Germline V lookup: CDR1 MDHEN, CDR2 SYDVKM. Trimming removed 6 bases from V and 0 bases from J, with 11 bases in between. This CDR3 is built from 14 residues. The CDR3 spells CASSPAVLNTEAFI. The CDR3 DNA reads as TGTGCCAGCAGCCCTGCTGTTTTGAACACTGAAGCTTTCATT.

The table lists this clonotype with many counts. This chain connects TRBV28 to TRBJ2-1, with 9 bases lining up with TRBD1. Germline V gene sequence: CDR1 MDHEN, CDR2 SYDVKM. CDR3 length equals 15 residues. The junction had 9 bases not matched to a gene; V was cut back by 6 bases and J by 6 bases. In nucleotides, the CDR3 is TGTGCCAGCAGCTCCCCGGGACAGGGTCCCAATGAGCAGTTCTTC. This translates into CASSSPGQGPNEQFF.

This chain links TRBV7-8 with TRBJ2-7; D remains unclear. The germline V gene has CDR1 SGHVS and CDR2 FQNEAQ. This CDR3 is built from 13 residues. The ends were cut back, 6 bases at V and 3 bases at J, with 12 bases in the middle. CDR3 sequence: CASSVGPGYEQYF. CDR3 nucleotides: TGTGCCAGCAGTGTGGGTCCTGGCTACGAGCAGTACTTC.

The chain is built from TRBV20-1 and TRBJ2-4, with D unclear. Germline V CDR1 and CDR2: DFQATT, SNEGSKA (reference sequence). The CDR3 extends over 16 amino acids. V lost 1 base and J lost 0, with 13 bases in between. CDR3 loop: CSARVGRILAKNIQYF. Written as DNA, the CDR3 is TGCAGTGCTAGAGTGGGTAGGATACTAGCCAAAAACATTCAGTACTTC.

At least ten counts were recorded for this clonotype. This sequence joins TRBV28 and TRBJ1-5; D is uncertain. V lost 6 bases to trimming and J lost 2 bases, with 14 bases between them. Germline loops: CDR1 MDHEN, CDR2 SYDVKM. The CDR3 is 15 amino acids. The CDR3 coding sequence is TGTGCCAGCAGCCTCGGAGTAACCGGCAATCAGCCCCAGCATTTT. Residues: CASSLGVTGNQPQHF.

This clonotype was seen more than once but under ten times. V is TRBV19 and J is TRBJ1-6; D not certain. Per the germline V gene, CDR1 is LNHDA and CDR2 is SQIVND (reference sequence). V dropped 7 bases and J dropped 5 bases, with 12 bases sitting between them. This CDR3 comprises 14 residues. In DNA, the CDR3 is TGTGCCAGTAATCCGGACGGAAATAATTCACCCCTCCACTTT. Its translation: CASNPDGNNSPLHF.

This clonotype was observed at least ten times. The J gene is TRBJ2-5, the V gene TRBV20-1, with D perhaps matching TRBD2 (6 bases). Germline CDR1 is DFQATT and CDR2 is SNEGSKA (reference sequence). CDR3 length: 14 residues. V dropped 6 bases and J dropped 2 bases, with 16 bases sitting between them. CDR3 coding DNA: TGCAGTGCGTACTTTAGCGGTCGGCAAGAGACCCAGTACTTC. Its translation is CSAYFSGRQETQYF.

This clonotype was picked up many times. The V and J genes are TRBV7-3 and TRBJ2-1, with unresolved D. The germline V and J ends were trimmed by 5 bases and 0 bases, with 14 bases remaining between them. The CDR3 contains 16 residues. Germline V gene data show CDR1 as SGHTA and CDR2 as FQGTGA. The CDR3 is CASSPSAVSSYNEQFF. Here the CDR3 DNA reads TGTGCCAGCAGCCCCAGCGCCGTGAGCTCCTACAATGAGCAGTTCTTC.

The chain is built from TRBV10-3 and TRBJ2-1, with D perhaps matching TRBD2 (5 bases). Germline CDR1 and CDR2: ENHRY and SYGVKD. This CDR3 spans 12 amino acids. Trimming pared 5 bases from V and 6 bases from J, leaving 8 bases between. The CDR3 DNA reads TGTGCCATCAGTAGCGGCCCCAATGAGCAGTTCTTC. Amino acids: CAISSGPNEQFF.

In this sample, this clonotype turned up a few times. CDR3 sequence: CASSSGQDIAEQYF. CDR3 coding DNA: TGTGCCAGCAGTTCGGGACAGGATATCGCCGAGCAGTACTTC. V gene TRBV12-3 or TRBV12-4 combines with J gene TRBJ2-7; 8 bases align to TRBD1. V gave up 4 bases and J gave up 6 bases; unmatched junction bases: 8. The CDR3 has 14 residues.

This clonotype was counted at least ten times. The rearrangement joins TRBV12-3 or TRBV12-4 to TRBJ2-2; no clear D. The V gene lost 7 bases and the J gene lost 2 bases, with 5 bases spanning the gap. The CDR3 covers 12 residues. CDR3 loop: CASTDNTGELFF. CDR3 DNA sequence: TGTGCCAGCACCGATAACACCGGGGAGCTGTTTTTT.